This section outlines one TCR beta chain sequence together with its context. In TCRdb, the RT-PCR reads were re-called with MiXCR into one record per CDR3 protein. The table records roughly 940,000 distinct CDR3 sequences, about 20% of them present only once. Looked up from germline, CDR1 is MNHNS and CDR2 is SASEGT. V was trimmed by 8 bases and J by 4 bases, leaving 14 bases between them. The CDR3 totals 14 residues. The sample is drawn from a study of patients and donors after allogeneic stem cell transplantation. V gene TRBV6-1 combines with J gene TRBJ2-2; a weak D match, TRBD2 (6 bases). Source material: blood, either unsorted or a sorted T cell fraction (not recorded which). The TCR comes from a human donor who was either an allogeneic HSCT recipient or a stem cell or donor lymphocyte infusion donor (not recorded which). It is not recorded whose cells these are; they may come from a transplant donor. The CDR3 loop is CASDPLGGTGELFF. The CDR3 DNA sequence: TGTGCCAGCGACCCGCTGGGAGGCACCGGGGAGCTGTTTTTT.